One sample yielded the 21 T cell receptor beta chains listed below, sequenced in a study of T cells in Graves' hyperthyroidism and ophthalmopathy. Amplified TCR beta CDR3 regions derived from RNA transcripts. A first-round RT-PCR of the TCR CDR3 used the HTBI primer set. TCRdb used MiXCR to reprocess the multiplex PCR reads, holding one entry per CDR3 protein. The table shows 480,000 or so distinct CDR3 sequences, with 46% occurring only once. Material: peripheral blood or thyroid tissue (not recorded which). The receptors derive from an adult woman with Graves' disease, either hyperthyroidism or ophthalmopathy (not recorded which).

V gene TRBV29-1 combines with J gene TRBJ2-6, with D perhaps matching TRBD2 (5 bases). Trimming left V 5 bases short and J 4 bases short, with 18 bases between. Looked up from germline, CDR1 is SQVTM and CDR2 is ANQGSEA. This CDR3 has 16 residues. The CDR3 region has the DNA TGCAGCGTTCAAAGTGAGGGAGCCCCCGGGGCCAACGTCCTGACTTTC. It codes for CSVQSEGAPGANVLTF.

The V gene is TRBV4-2, the J gene TRBJ2-2; D gene ambiguous. Deletions cut 0 bases from V and 4 bases from J, with 9 bases between. The CDR3 contains 15 residues. Germline CDR1 and CDR2: LGHNA and YNFKEQ. CDR3 residues: CASSQEASITGELFF. The CDR3 bases are TGTGCCAGCAGCCAAGAAGCTAGTATCACCGGGGAGCTGTTTTTT.

This clonotype was seen more than once but under ten times. The chain employs TRBV12-3 or TRBV12-4 and TRBJ1-1; no clear D. The germline V and J ends were trimmed by 5 bases and 1 base, with 11 bases remaining between them. The CDR3 is 14 amino acids. The chain's CDR3 is CASSPALTNTEAFF. The CDR3, as DNA: TGTGCCAGCAGTCCGGCTCTAACGAACACTGAAGCTTTCTTT.

This chain uses TRBV7-9 with TRBJ1-3; unclear D gene. The CDR3 totals 13 residues. Germline V gene lookup returns CDR1 SEHNR and CDR2 FQNEAQ (reference sequence). Trimming pared 5 bases from V and 10 bases from J, leaving 15 bases between. The CDR3: CASSPPSGRTIYF. CDR3 DNA sequence: TGTGCCAGCAGCCCCCCTTCGGGTAGGACCATATATTTT.

The chain links TRBV7-8 to TRBJ1-2; the D gene is possibly TRBD1 (6 bases). Germline V lookup: CDR1 SGHVS, CDR2 FQNEAQ. The CDR3 covers 14 residues. Trimming shortened V by 6 bases and J by 5 bases, and 16 bases separated the two germline ends. CDR3 amino acids: CASSFWTEPYGYTF. CDR3 DNA sequence: TGTGCCAGCAGTTTTTGGACAGAACCTTATGGCTACACCTTC. The full variable domain, with the rest looked up from reference TRBV7-8 and TRBJ1-2, is GAGVSQSPRYKVAKRGQDVALRCDPISGHVSLFWYQQALGQGPEFLTYFQNEAQLDKSGLPSDRFFAERPEGSVSTLKIQRTQQEDSAVYLCASSFWTEPYGYTFGSGTRLTVV.

The V call is TRBV30, the J call TRBJ1-5; no reliable D call. Germline V lookup: CDR1 GTSNPN, CDR2 SVGIG (reference sequence). Trimming pared 1 base from V and 10 bases from J, leaving 11 bases between. The CDR3 has 12 amino acids. The CDR3 region is CAWSASPGPQHF. As DNA, the CDR3 is TGTGCCTGGAGTGCATCACCGGGACCCCAGCATTTT.

The V call is TRBV2, the J call TRBJ1-2; 10 bases match TRBD1. CDR3 length: 13 residues. The germline CDR1 and CDR2 sequences are SNHLY and FYNNEI. After removal of 6 bases from V and 8 bases from J, the junction contained 6 bases not matched to a gene. CDR3 region: CASSFDRGLGYTF. DNA of the CDR3: TGTGCCAGCAGCTTTGACAGGGGGCTCGGCTACACCTTC.

There are many counts of this clonotype. The CDR3 nucleotides are TGTGCCAGCAGCTTAGCGGGGCGCCAGGCTTTCTTT. This translates into CASSLAGRQAFF. The chain employs TRBV7-2 and TRBJ1-1; perhaps TRBD1 as D (5 bases). V lost 0 bases, J lost 11 bases, and 10 bases lay in between. The CDR3 loop spans 12 amino acids. Germline V lookup: CDR1 SGHTA, CDR2 FQGNSA.

J is TRBJ1-5 and V is TRBV2; D uncertain. Germline values: CDR1 SNHLY, CDR2 FYNNEI. The CDR3 totals 14 residues. Trimming left V 6 bases short and J 6 bases short, with 15 bases between. The DNA for the CDR3 is TGTGCCAGCAGATACACGGTCGAGGGTCAGCCCCAGCATTTT. The encoded protein is CASRYTVEGQPQHF.

At least ten counts were recorded for this clonotype. Because the CDR3 is missing its conserved closing phenylalanine or tryptophan, this is likely a read error. The DNA is omitted, as the CDR3 cannot be located on it reliably, and the CDR3 follows TCRdb's listing. The chain uses TRBV20-1 and TRBJ1-4; TRBD1, as called in the table, went unchecked against the DNA. The length of the CDR3 is 13 amino acids, counting both ends. Per the germline V gene, CDR1 is DFQATT and CDR2 is SNEGSKA (reference sequence). The CDR3 loop is CSARDPLTGVVIC.

This clonotype was seen more than once but under ten times. The gene calls are TRBV7-9 and TRBJ1-2, with D tentatively TRBD1 (5 bases). The CDR3 runs to 17 residues. V was cut by 2 bases and J by 5 bases, with 21 bases left in between. The germline gives CDR1 SEHNR, CDR2 FQNEAQ (reference sequence). CDR3 loop: CASSLPDSNDWGYGYTF. CDR3 DNA: TGTGCCAGCAGCTTACCTGACAGCAATGATTGGGGATATGGCTACACCTTC.

The chain uses TRBV20-1 and TRBJ1-1; no clear D gene. V lost 5 bases and J 2 bases, leaving 12 bases between the germline ends. CDR1 is DFQATT and CDR2 is SNEGSKA in the germline V gene (reference sequence). The CDR3 has 13 residues. The CDR3 reads CSAPSAANTEAFF. Here the CDR3 DNA reads TGCAGTGCTCCGAGCGCAGCTAACACTGAAGCTTTCTTT.

The V gene is TRBV29-1, the J gene TRBJ1-1, with 7 bases lining up with TRBD1. The ends lost 1 base at V and 11 bases at J; junction bases unmatched: 13. CDR1 and CDR2 (germline): SQVTM, ANQGSEA. The length of the CDR3 is 14 residues. CDR3 in DNA: TGCAGCGTTGAAGGGGGACAGACCCGAGGTGTTGCTTTCTTT. It codes for CSVEGGQTRGVAFF.

This clonotype was detected many times. The V gene is TRBV7-2, the J gene TRBJ2-2; TRBD2 matches 13 bases. The CDR3 extends over 19 amino acids. CDR1 and CDR2 from the germline V gene are SGHTA and FQGNSA. The V and J ends lost 4 bases and 0 bases, in that order; junction bases with no gene match: 8. The CDR3 DNA is TGTGCCAGCAGCTCACCACTAGCGGGAGGGACTGCGAACACCGGGGAGCTGTTTTTT. The encoded protein is CASSSPLAGGTANTGELFF.

This clonotype was seen repeatedly, ten times or more. The chain couples TRBV7-9 to TRBJ2-7; 7 bases map to TRBD1. Germline V gene data show CDR1 as SEHNR and CDR2 as FQNEAQ (reference sequence). V lost 2 bases to trimming and J lost 1 base; unmatched junction nucleotides: 5. The CDR3 sequence is 15 residues long. Here the CDR3 DNA reads TGTGCCAGCAGCTTACGACAGGGAACTTCCTACGAGCAGTACTTC. Translated: CASSLRQGTSYEQYF.

This clonotype occurred once. The J gene is TRBJ1-1, the V gene TRBV6-1, with 8 nucleotides matching TRBD1. Germline trimming cut 1 base from V and 8 bases from J; bases unmatched to any gene: 15. Germline V gives CDR1 MNHNS, CDR2 SASEGT. The CDR3 is 17 amino acids. DNA for the CDR3: TGTGCCAGCAGTGAAGAACCGACAGGGGTACGCCGTGAGGAAGCTTTCTTT. The encoded protein is CASSEEPTGVRREEAFF.

Comment on this clonotype: Relative to the germline gene, one junction end is altered; a read error may explain this. The chain recombines TRBV7-8 with TRBJ1-2; D uncertain. The CDR3 contains 14 residues. The germline V gene encodes CDR1 SGHVS and CDR2 FQNEAQ. Here the CDR3 reads CASSQVGRSYGCTF. The CDR3 region has the DNA TGTGCCAGCAGCCAAGTGGGCAGAAGTTATGGCTGCACCTTC.

This clonotype was recorded a few times. This chain joins TRBV2 and TRBJ1-4; D remains ambiguous. The V and J ends lost 3 bases and 4 bases respectively, with 9 bases between them. The germline V gene encodes CDR1 SNHLY and CDR2 FYNNEI. This CDR3 is built from 14 residues. The CDR3 loop is CASSENGLNEKLFF. The CDR3 DNA reads as TGTGCCAGCAGTGAGAACGGGCTTAATGAAAAACTGTTTTTT.

This clonotype has only a few counts. A read error is possible here, since a much larger clone lies one base away. CDR3 sequence: CASSIPGQSEQYF. The CDR3 DNA sequence: TGTGCCAGTAGTATCCCAGGACAGAGCGAGCAGTACTTC. The V and J genes are TRBV19 and TRBJ2-7, with D tentatively TRBD1 (6 bases). V gave up 3 bases and J gave up 6 bases, with 12 bases separating them. CDR1 and CDR2 (germline): LNHDA, SQIVND (reference sequence). The CDR3 runs to 13 residues.

This clonotype was seen a single time. This chain connects TRBV20-1 to TRBJ1-5; D is unclear. The length of the CDR3 is 13 residues. Germline lookup yields CDR1 DFQATT and CDR2 SNEGSKA (reference sequence). The V end was cut by 0 bases, the J end by 6 bases, with 9 bases between. CDR3 region: CSARDYGSQPQHF. The CDR3 coding sequence is TGCAGTGCTAGAGATTACGGGAGTCAGCCCCAGCATTTT.

There are many counts of this clonotype. This sequence joins TRBV7-8 and TRBJ1-2; 7 bases are shared with TRBD1. The CDR3 loop spans 15 amino acids. The V gene end was trimmed by 1 base and the J gene end by 4 bases; junction bases not matched to a gene: 6. The germline CDR1 and CDR2 sequences are SGHVS and FQNEAQ. CDR3 in DNA: TGTGCCAGCAGCTTAGGGTGGCAGGGGGGCTATGGCTACACCTTC. This translates into CASSLGWQGGYGYTF.